This T cell receptor beta chain comes out of a study of T-cell reconstitution after alpha-beta-depleted transplantation in children. Study outcomes and limitations: Day-60 TCRbeta diversity that was high in some patients was derived from surviving recipient T cells and thymic progenitors. About two months after transplant, alpha-beta T cells reportedly came from several hundred expanded graft clones. T-cell counts and diversity were attributed mostly to newly produced T cells one year after transplant.

TCRbeta library preparation incorporated unique molecular identifiers. Each CDR3 protein gets one entry after TCRdb re-called the PCR reads with MiXCR. The table lists about 110,000 distinct CDR3 sequences, 6.4% of them singletons, with 20% to 25% in the top ten. This clonotype appeared many times. Its specificity is not known. The CDR3 consists of 15 residues. CDR1 is MNHEY and CDR2 is SVGAGI in the germline V gene. The germline V and J ends were trimmed by 0 bases and 3 bases, with 11 bases remaining between them. This rearrangement joins TRBV6-5 to TRBJ2-5; D remains ambiguous. The receptor was isolated from a male patient between 2 and 10 years old who had a stem cell transplant for acute lymphoblastic leukemia, so the T cells may come from the graft donor. The sequenced sample was PBMCs, mostly from graft donor cells, obtained 360 days after TCRalphabeta/CD19-depleted stem cell transplant. The CDR3 is CASSYSDRSKETQYF. CDR3 sequence (DNA): TGTGCCAGCAGTTACTCTGACCGCTCGAAAGAGACCCAGTACTTC.